The 2 T cell receptor beta chains in this list originate from one sample, sequenced in a study of T cells in Graves' hyperthyroidism and ophthalmopathy. TCR beta CDR3 regions were amplified from RNA. Primed by the HTBI set, a first-round RT-PCR was run on the TCR CDR3. TCRdb used MiXCR to reprocess the multiplex PCR reads, holding one entry per CDR3 protein. The table records more than 350,000 distinct CDR3 sequences, about a sixth of them present only once. The material sequenced was blood. These receptors originate from a woman aged 25 to 39 with Graves' hyperthyroidism that later progressed to Graves' ophthalmopathy.

This clonotype was seen a few times. A read error may be the cause here, since a much bigger clone is one base away. The rearrangement links TRBV11-2 to TRBJ2-7; TRBD1 agrees at 10 bases. Germline V gene lookup returns CDR1 SGHAT and CDR2 FQNNGV. Losses at the gene ends were 6 bases for V and 2 bases for J; bases not matched to a gene: 7. The CDR3 is 15 residues long. In DNA form, the CDR3 reads TGTGCCAGCAGTTACCCCGGGACAGGGGCCTACGAGCAGTACTTC. Its protein product is CASSYPGTGAYEQYF.

This clonotype was recorded at least ten times. This chain joins TRBV5-4 and TRBJ2-1; 16 nucleotides align to TRBD2. The CDR3 runs 15 residues. Germline values: CDR1 SGHNT, CDR2 YYREEE (reference sequence). V gave up 4 bases and J gave up 8 bases; unmatched junction bases: 3. The CDR3: CASSTGTSGRDEQFF. CDR3 coding DNA: TGTGCCAGCAGCACCGGGACTAGCGGGAGGGATGAGCAGTTCTTC.